This T cell receptor (beta chain) emerged from a study of blood T cell repertoires in COVID-19. Turning to the study itself: Acute and convalescent COVID-19 samples came from the United States, Italy and Spain. T cells, B-cell-depleted T cells, or PBMCs supplied cDNA or gDNA.

Germline V gives CDR1 MDHEN, CDR2 SYDVKM. The CDR3 has 13 amino acids. The V and J ends lost 7 bases and 4 bases, in that order; junction bases with no gene match: 6. This table comes from immunoSEQ multiplex PCR, and its TCRdb copy is limited to in-frame clones, with some not included. The sample yields 250,000 to 300,000 clones, approximately 85% seen once. This TCR was sampled from a man aged 45 to 65 with active or convalescent COVID-19. Material: peripheral blood. V gene TRBV28 combines with J gene TRBJ2-5; 7 bases map to TRBD2. CDR3 protein: CASTPGGRETQYF. CDR3 coding DNA: TGTGCCAGCACGCCGGGGGGACGAGAGACCCAGTACTTC.